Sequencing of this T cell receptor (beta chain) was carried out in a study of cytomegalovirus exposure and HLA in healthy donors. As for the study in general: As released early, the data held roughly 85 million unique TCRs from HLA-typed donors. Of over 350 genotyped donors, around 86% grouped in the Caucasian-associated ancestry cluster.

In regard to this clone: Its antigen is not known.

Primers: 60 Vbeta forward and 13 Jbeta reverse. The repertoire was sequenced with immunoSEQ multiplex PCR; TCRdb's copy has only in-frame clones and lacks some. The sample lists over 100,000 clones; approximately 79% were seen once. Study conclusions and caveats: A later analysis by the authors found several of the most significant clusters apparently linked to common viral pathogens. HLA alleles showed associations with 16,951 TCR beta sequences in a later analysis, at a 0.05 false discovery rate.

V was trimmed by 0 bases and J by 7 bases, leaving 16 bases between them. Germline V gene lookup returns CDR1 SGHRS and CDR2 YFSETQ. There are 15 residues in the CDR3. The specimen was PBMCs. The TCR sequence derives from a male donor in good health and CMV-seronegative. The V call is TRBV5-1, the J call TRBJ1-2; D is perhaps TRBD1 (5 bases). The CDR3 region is CASSLAAGDRGGYTF. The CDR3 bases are TGCGCCAGCAGCTTGGCCGCGGGGGATAGAGGTGGCTACACCTTC. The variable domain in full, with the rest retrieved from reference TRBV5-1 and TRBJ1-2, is KAGVTQTPRYLIKTRGQQVTLSCSPISGHRSVSWYQQTPGQGLQFLFEYFSETQRNKGNFPGRFSGRQFSNSRSEMNVSTLELGDSALYLCASSLAAGDRGGYTFGSGTRLTVV.